A selection of T cell receptor beta chains follows, all from one sample in a study of T cells in Graves' hyperthyroidism and ophthalmopathy. TCRdb re-derived calls from the multiplex PCR reads in MiXCR, one entry per CDR3 protein. The repertoire holds fewer than 900,000 distinct CDR3 sequences, with around 20% as singletons. The sequenced sample consisted of blood. The receptors here all came from a woman in her fifties or sixties with Graves' hyperthyroidism that later progressed to Graves' ophthalmopathy. Both conserved end residues are part of each CDR3. The D gene is left open where the match is weak. Some rows have no size entry. The others give once, few or many, or a class for an expanded clone.

J: TRBJ2-5
size: -
D: -
V: TRBV4-2
DNA: TGTGCCAGCAGCCAAGATACAGGAAACAGGGCCACAGAGACCCAGTACTTC
CDR3: CASSQDTGNRATETQYF

J: TRBJ1-4
size: few
D: -
V: TRBV5-1
DNA: TGCGCCAGCAGCTTGGATTGGGCAGGGGAAAAACTGTTTTTT
CDR3: CASSLDWAGEKLFF

J: TRBJ2-7
size: few
D: -
V: TRBV2
DNA: TGTGCCAGCTCCCCCCCCCGGGACTCCTACGAGCAGTACTTC
CDR3: CASSPPRDSYEQYF

J: TRBJ1-3
size: few
D: TRBD1
V: TRBV12-5
DNA: TGTGCTAGTGGTTCCTCCGGGACAGGGTACGGAAACACCATATATTTT
CDR3: CASGSSGTGYGNTIYF

J: TRBJ2-1
size: few
D: TRBD1
V: TRBV12-3/TRBV12-4
DNA: TGTGCCAGCATCCACAGGGGGAGCTCCTACAATGAGCAGTTCTTC
CDR3: CASIHRGSSYNEQFF

J: TRBJ1-2
size: many
D: -
V: TRBV7-9
DNA: TGTGCCAGCAGCTTACTTAGCCAGGCAGACTATGGCTACACCTTC
CDR3: CASSLLSQADYGYTF

J: TRBJ1-6
size: many
D: TRBD1
V: TRBV4-1
DNA: TGCGCCAGCAGCCAGGAGGGGGCGGGTAATTCACCCCTCCACTTT
CDR3: CASSQEGAGNSPLHF

J: TRBJ2-3
size: -
D: TRBD1
V: TRBV5-1
DNA: TGCGCCAGCAGCCGGGGGACAGGTCCAGATACGCAGTATTTT
CDR3: CASSRGTGPDTQYF

J: TRBJ1-2
size: -
D: -
V: TRBV5-4
DNA: TGTGCCAGCAGCTTCTCGGGGGCAATCGGCGGCTACACCTTC
CDR3: CASSFSGAIGGYTF

J: TRBJ1-2
size: many
D: -
V: TRBV7-9
DNA: TGTGCCAGCAGCTTAGCGGTGGCGAGCTATGGCTACACCTTC
CDR3: CASSLAVASYGYTF

J: TRBJ2-3
size: -
D: -
V: TRBV6-1
DNA: TGTGCCAGCGATACTTCCGACAGAGGTGCAGATACGCAGTATTTT
CDR3: CASDTSDRGADTQYF

J: TRBJ2-6
size: -
D: -
V: TRBV9
DNA: TGTGCCAGCAGCGCCACCCCCCCGGGGAACTCTGGGGCCAACGTCCTGACTTTC
CDR3: CASSATPPGNSGANVLTF

J: TRBJ2-1
size: few
D: -
V: TRBV12-3/TRBV12-4
DNA: TGTGCCAGCAGTCTCCCGGGACAAGATCTGGGTGAGCAGTTCTTC
CDR3: CASSLPGQDLGEQFF

J: TRBJ1-2
size: few
D: -
V: TRBV19
DNA: TGTGCCAGTACCCGCCCGCCAGAGAACTATGGCTACACCTTC
CDR3: CASTRPPENYGYTF

J: TRBJ1-2
size: many
D: TRBD1
V: TRBV27
DNA: TGTGCCAGCAGTTTTAGGGACAGCACTAACTATGGCTACACCTTC
CDR3: CASSFRDSTNYGYTF

J: TRBJ2-1
size: -
D: TRBD1
V: TRBV7-9
DNA: TGTGCCAGCAGCTCCCGGACAGGGGATGAGCAGTTCTTC
CDR3: CASSSRTGDEQFF